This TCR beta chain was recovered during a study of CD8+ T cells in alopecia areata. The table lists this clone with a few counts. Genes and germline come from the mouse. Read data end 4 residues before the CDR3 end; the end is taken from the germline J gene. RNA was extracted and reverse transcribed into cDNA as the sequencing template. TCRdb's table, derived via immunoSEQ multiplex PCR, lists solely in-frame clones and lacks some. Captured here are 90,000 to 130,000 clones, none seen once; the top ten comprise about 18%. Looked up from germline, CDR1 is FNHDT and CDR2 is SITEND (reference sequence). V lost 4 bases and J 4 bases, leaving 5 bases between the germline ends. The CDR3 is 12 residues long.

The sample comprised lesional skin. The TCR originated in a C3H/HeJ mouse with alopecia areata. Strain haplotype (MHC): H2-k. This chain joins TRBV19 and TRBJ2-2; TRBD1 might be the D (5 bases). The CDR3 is CASSQGTGQLYF. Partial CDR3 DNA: TGTGCCAGCAGTCAGGGCACCGGG.